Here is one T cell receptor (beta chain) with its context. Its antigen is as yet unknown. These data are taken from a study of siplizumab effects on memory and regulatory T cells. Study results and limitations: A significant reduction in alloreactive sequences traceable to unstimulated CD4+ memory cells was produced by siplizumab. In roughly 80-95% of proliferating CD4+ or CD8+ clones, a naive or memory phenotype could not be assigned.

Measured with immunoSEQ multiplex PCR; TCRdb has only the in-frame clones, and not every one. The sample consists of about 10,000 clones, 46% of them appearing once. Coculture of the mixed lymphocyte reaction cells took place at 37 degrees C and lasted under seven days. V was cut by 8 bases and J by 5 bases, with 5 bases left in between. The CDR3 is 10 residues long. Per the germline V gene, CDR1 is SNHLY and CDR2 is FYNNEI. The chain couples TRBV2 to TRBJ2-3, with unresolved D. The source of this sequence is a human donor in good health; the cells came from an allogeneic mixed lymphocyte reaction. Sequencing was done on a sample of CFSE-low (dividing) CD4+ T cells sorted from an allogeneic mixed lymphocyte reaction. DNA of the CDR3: TGTGCCAGCCTATTAGATACGCAGTATTTT. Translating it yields CASLLDTQYF.